This TCR beta chain was profiled in a study of T cells in Graves' hyperthyroidism and ophthalmopathy (dated by TCRdb to the late 2010s). Describing the broader study: Peripheral blood samples were taken at initial diagnosis, before any treatment was given. TCR V-J signatures able to tell the groups apart were searched for in a discovery cohort of 100 patients, of whom roughly 42 had Graves' ophthalmopathy and 55 to 65 had stable Graves' hyperthyroidism. Prospective prediction of ophthalmopathy was tested in an independent validation cohort consisting of some 18 hyperthyroidism patients and some 15 patients who later progressed to ophthalmopathy. For training and testing, the 80 to 100 patients in the discovery cohort were randomly divided in a 7:3 ratio. In several Graves' hyperthyroidism patients, the study also compared T-cell repertoires from thyroid tissue with T-cell repertoires from blood. After sampling, hyperthyroidism patients received methimazole starting at 30 mg daily, and ophthalmopathy patients received high-dose intravenous methylprednisolone. The paper reports TCR Vbeta CDR3 sequencing of about 140 peripheral blood samples: 40 to 45 ophthalmopathy, some 80 hyperthyroidism and some 17 progressor patients. What the study reported, not specific to this receptor: Sample size was not statistically predetermined, and blinding of investigators to group allocation was not performed. Most expanded thyroid clonotypes (frequency above 0.001) were also found in blood, which suggests that blood repertoires may mirror thyroid immune responses. Ophthalmopathy was separated from stable hyperthyroidism by a 13 V-J signature model, with around 88% sensitivity and approximately 81% specificity obtained in cross-validation and 80%/75% obtained in testing. In validation, the model predicted progression to ophthalmopathy a median of about 5.9 months before onset, with roughly 70% sensitivity and roughly 77% specificity.

From V the trimming removes 3 bases and from J it removes 5 bases, while the gene matches leave 6 bases of the junction unaccounted for. There are 15 amino acids in the CDR3, from cysteine to phenylalanine inclusive. The read is trimmed to its CDR3 DNA, 45 bases read in frame from base 1. CDR1 SGDLS and CDR2 YYNGEE are derived from the germline V gene. Graves' hyperthyroidism was defined as stable when no progression to ophthalmopathy occurred over 18 months of follow-up. Hyperthyroidism patients were newly diagnosed, had a disease duration of under 2 months, and were aged 18 to 65 years. Exclusion was applied to patients with uncontrolled infections, other autoimmune diseases, pregnancy or lactation. Diagnoses were based on clinical symptoms, serum thyroxine and TRAb, thyroid ultrasound and orbital computed tomography. Ficoll-Paque density gradient centrifugation was used to isolate PBMCs from around 10 ml of fresh peripheral blood. Total RNA was extracted using Trizol reagent, and RNA quality was assessed on an Agilent 2100 Bioanalyzer.

The TCR beta CDR3 regions were amplified from the RNA transcripts. For the first round of RT-PCR on the TCR CDR3, the HTBI primer set was used together with the Qiagen OneStep RT-PCR kit. The libraries were constructed in a second round of multiplex PCR and then size-selected and purified. Libraries were sequenced paired-end with 100 bp reads on an Illumina HiSeq2000. Under the source paper's analysis protocol: SOAPnuke was used to process the raw data, with reads discarded if the reads contained adapters or uncalled bases, had a mean Phred below 15, or lacked an exact constant-primer or identifier match. High-quality paired reads were merged with COPE v1.2.5, and unique nucleotide sequences were defined as clonotypes. Clonotypes were aligned to IMGT TRBV, TRBD and TRBJ reference segments using MiTCR v1.1. The analysis included only V-J combinations with a frequency above 0.0001, which together covered 99% to 99.2% of the repertoires. The TCS score was defined as F50 (clonal expansion) divided by E x V (chaos), with BLOSUM62-based TCRdist calculated between CDR3 peptides within each V-J. Welch's t-statistics and random forest reduced just over 500 V-J features to roughly 13, which were used in a naive Bayes classifier (R e1071). Using fastp at Q25 and MiXCR, TCRdb reprocessed the public reads and kept productive beta chains. Every entry covers one CDR3 protein and lists the most common genes and DNA from its rows. TCRdb's processing, not the authors', yielded these V and J calls. Recorded for this sample are 350,000 to 400,000 distinct CDR3 sequences; under 15% of them occurred a single time. The leading ten clones occupy less than 35% of the sample.

This clonotype was counted at least ten times. Its binding antigen is unknown. Nothing much larger sits one base from this clone, and base qualities are not available. The rearrangement joined TRBV9 to TRBJ2-1; 9 bases in the middle match TRBD2. This clonotype was obtained from a woman aged 30 to 39 with Graves' hyperthyroidism. Input material: blood. The DNA is TGTGCCAGCAGCGCGACTAGCGGAGGCGACAATGAGCAGTTCTTC. It is translated as CASSATSGGDNEQFF.